This T cell receptor (beta chain) was sequenced during a study of blood T cell repertoires in COVID-19. About the research overall: PBMCs, B-cell-depleted T cells, or T cells provided the cDNA or gDNA that made up the material.

CDR1 and CDR2 (germline): SEHNR, FQNEAQ (reference sequence). This CDR3 comprises 15 residues. Concerning this clone: At one of its ends the junction is not consistent with the germline gene, which may arise from a read error.

Authors' methods: Amplification from reference gene primers served as the basis for estimated nucleated cell counts. Here immunoSEQ multiplex PCR was the method, and the copy in TCRdb shows in-frame clones only, minus some. The V and J calls and clone size are taken from that table; D and trimming were inferred from the DNA. The data hold roughly 68,000 clones, with approximately 92% observed a single time. The V gene is TRBV7-9, the J gene TRBJ2-1; TRBD2 aligns across 12 bases. The TCR originated in a woman in her 50s with active COVID-19. The sample comprised peripheral blood. Written as DNA, the CDR3 is TGTGCCAGCAGGTTAGGACTAGCGGGAAGCGATGAGCAGTTCTTC. Protein product: CASRLGLAGSDEQFF.